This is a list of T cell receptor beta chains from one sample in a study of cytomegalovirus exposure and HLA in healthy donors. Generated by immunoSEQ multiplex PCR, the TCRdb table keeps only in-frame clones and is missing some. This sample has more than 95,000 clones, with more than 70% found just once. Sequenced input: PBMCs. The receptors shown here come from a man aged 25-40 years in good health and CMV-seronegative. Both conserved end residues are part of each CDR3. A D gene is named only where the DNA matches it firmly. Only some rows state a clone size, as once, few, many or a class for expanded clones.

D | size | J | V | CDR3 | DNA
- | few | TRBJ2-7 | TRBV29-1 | CSVAEGKPNEQYF | TGCAGCGTTGCGGAGGGGAAGCCGAACGAGCAGTACTTC
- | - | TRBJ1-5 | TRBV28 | CASSLFSSNQPQHF | TGTGCCAGCAGTTTATTTTCAAGCAATCAGCCCCAGCATTTT
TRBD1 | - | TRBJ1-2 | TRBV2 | CASRGDSSNYGYTF | TGTGCCAGCAGGGGGGACAGCTCTAACTATGGCTACACCTTC
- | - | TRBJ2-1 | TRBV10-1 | CASSKAGYNEQFF | TGCGCCAGCAGCAAAGCAGGGTACAATGAGCAGTTCTTC
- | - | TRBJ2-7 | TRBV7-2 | CASSLASGTGYEQYF | TGTGCCAGCAGCTTAGCGTCCGGGACTGGGTACGAGCAGTACTTC
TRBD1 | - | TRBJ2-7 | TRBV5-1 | CASSLGTAEQYF | TGCGCCAGCAGCCTAGGGACAGCCGAGCAGTACTTC
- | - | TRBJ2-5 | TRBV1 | CTSSQDPDSWEETQYF | TGCACCAGCAGCCAAGATCCGGACAGTTGGGAGGAGACCCAGTACTTC
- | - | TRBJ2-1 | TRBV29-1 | CSVGARGEQFF | TGCAGCGTCGGGGCCAGGGGAGAGCAGTTCTTC
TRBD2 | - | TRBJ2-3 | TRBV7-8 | CASSPDRAGIQRRWRDTQYF | TGTGCCAGCAGCCCCGATCGAGCGGGGATACAGCGTCGGTGGAGAGATACGCAGTATTTT
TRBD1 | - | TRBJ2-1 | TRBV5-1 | CASSSAGDRAGNEQFF | TGCGCCAGCAGCTCGGCGGGGGACAGGGCTGGGAATGAGCAGTTCTTC
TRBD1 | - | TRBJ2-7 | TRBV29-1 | CSVYRTGASYEQYF | TGCAGCGTTTACCGGACAGGGGCCTCCTACGAGCAGTACTTC
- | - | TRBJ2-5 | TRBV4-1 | CASSQGVRGRPQYF | TGCGCCAGCAGCCAGGGAGTACGGGGTAGGCCCCAGTACTTC
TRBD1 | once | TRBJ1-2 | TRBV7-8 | CASSLSGGEGYTF | TGTGCCAGCAGCTTATCAGGGGGCGAAGGCTACACCTTC
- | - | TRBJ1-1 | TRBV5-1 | CASSLGQENQAFF | TGCGCCAGCAGCTTGGGACAGGAAAATCAAGCTTTCTTT
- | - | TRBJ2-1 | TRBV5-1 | CASSFRSGNNEQFF | TGCGCCAGCAGCTTTCGATCCGGGAACAATGAGCAGTTCTTC
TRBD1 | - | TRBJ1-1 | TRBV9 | CASSALSPGQGPEAFF | TGTGCCAGCAGCGCCCTCTCACCGGGACAGGGTCCTGAAGCTTTCTTT
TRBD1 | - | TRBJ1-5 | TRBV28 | CASSSGQVHQPQHF | TGTGCCAGCAGTTCGGGACAGGTCCATCAGCCCCAGCATTTT
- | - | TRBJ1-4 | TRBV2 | CASSGQRNEKLFF | TGTGCCAGCAGTGGACAACGGAATGAAAAACTGTTTTTT
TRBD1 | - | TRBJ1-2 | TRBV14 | CASSQDRDRGNSDYGYTF | TGTGCCAGCAGCCAAGATAGGGACAGGGGTAATTCGGACTATGGCTACACCTTC
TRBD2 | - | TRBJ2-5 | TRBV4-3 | CASSQATSGEGWTQYF | TGCGCCAGCAGCCAGGCGACTAGCGGCGAGGGATGGACCCAGTACTTC
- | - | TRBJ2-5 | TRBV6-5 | CASSAPGGLRETQYF | TGTGCCAGCAGTGCCCCCGGGGGATTGAGAGAGACCCAGTACTTC
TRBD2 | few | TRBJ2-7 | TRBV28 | CASSSLAGVSYEQYF | TGTGCCAGCAGTTCCCTAGCGGGAGTAAGCTACGAGCAGTACTTC
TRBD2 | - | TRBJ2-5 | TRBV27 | CASSELAGGQETQYF | TGTGCCAGCAGCGAACTAGCGGGGGGTCAAGAGACCCAGTACTTC
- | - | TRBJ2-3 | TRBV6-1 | CASRKSGGTDTQYF | TGTGCCAGCAGAAAATCCGGCGGAACAGATACGCAGTATTTT
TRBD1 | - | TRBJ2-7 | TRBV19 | CASSEAGGWSSYEQYF | TGTGCCAGTAGTGAAGCAGGGGGCTGGAGCTCCTACGAGCAGTACTTC
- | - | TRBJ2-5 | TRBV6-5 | CASSYSDSQETQYF | TGTGCCAGCAGTTACTCCGACAGCCAAGAGACCCAGTACTTC
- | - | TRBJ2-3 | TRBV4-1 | CASSQVPGQRGADTQYF | TGCGCCAGCAGCCAAGTTCCAGGGCAGAGAGGAGCAGATACGCAGTATTTT